The next 31 T cell receptor beta chains were all read from a single sample in a study of shared clonotypes between healthy human individuals (dated by TCRdb to 2020 to 2021). Library generation was performed with the immunoSEQ multiplex PCR assay. TCRdb took over this immuneACCESS table, retaining in-frame rearrangements with V and J assigned. Such tables are incomplete; in checked studies, under half of the missing clones stem from an unresolved V gene, and the remainder is unexplained. The table for this sample lists a few million clones; roughly 93% of them were counted only once. Around 0.4% of the sample is in the top ten clones. Sequences were obtained from naive CD4+ T cells from PBMCs. The label giving this sample's cell subset or site can be read as: CD45RA+ positively selected. The receptors here all came from a man between 18 and 35 years old in good health. Some clones in this sample may be carry-over from other donors' samples.

This chain joins TRBV5-1 and TRBJ1-4; TRBD1 matches at 9 bases. CDR1 and CDR2 from the germline V gene are SGHRS and YFSETQ. V lost 4 bases to trimming and J lost 5 bases; unmatched junction nucleotides: 12. The CDR3 extends over 17 amino acids. The CDR3 sequence: CASSLLPGQGVNEKLFF. DNA for the CDR3: TGCGCCAGCAGCCTATTACCGGGACAGGGAGTAAATGAAAAACTGTTTTTT.

The chain uses TRBV4-1 and TRBJ2-1, with 12 nucleotides matching TRBD2. The CDR3 extends over 19 amino acids. Losses at the gene ends were 3 bases for V and 5 bases for J; bases not matched to a gene: 14. Germline V CDR1 and CDR2: MGHRA, YSYEKL. In DNA, the CDR3 is TGCGCCAGCAGCCATAACTTCGCCTTCTCTAGCGGGAGGGACAATGAGCAGTTCTTC. Translated: CASSHNFAFSSGRDNEQFF.

In DNA form, the CDR3 reads TGTGCCAGCAGATTAGCGGGAGCGGGGACAGATACGCAGTATTTT. Amino acid sequence: CASRLAGAGTDTQYF. This rearrangement joins TRBV6-5 to TRBJ2-3; 9 bases map to TRBD2. The CDR3 covers 15 residues. From germline, CDR1 is MNHEY and CDR2 SVGAGI. J lost 3 bases, V lost 6 bases, and 7 bases had no gene match.

V gene TRBV5-1 combines with J gene TRBJ2-1, with unresolved D. V was shortened by 0 bases and J by 10 bases, with 14 bases between the two germline ends. CDR3 length: 14 amino acids. Germline V gives CDR1 SGHRS, CDR2 YFSETQ. The CDR3 sequence: CASSLADGSPEQFF. CDR3 coding DNA: TGCGCCAGCAGCTTGGCTGACGGATCCCCCGAGCAGTTCTTC.

This sequence joins TRBV7-2 and TRBJ1-1, with TRBD1 matching 8 bases. V lost 4 bases, J lost 7 bases, and 11 bases stayed unmatched. The CDR3 has 15 amino acids. CDR1 is SGHTA, CDR2 FQGNSA, per germline. The CDR3 DNA reads TGTGCCAGCAGCTCGGACAGGGTTGGAGGTGATGAAGCTTTCTTT. It is translated as CASSSDRVGGDEAFF.

This chain uses TRBV6-1 with TRBJ2-7; no definite D call. The CDR3 has 15 residues. Germline V gene lookup returns CDR1 MNHNS and CDR2 SASEGT. The ends were cut back, 2 bases at V and 1 base at J, with 12 bases in the middle. The CDR3 is CASSETSVGSYEQYF. The CDR3 DNA sequence: TGTGCCAGCAGTGAAACCAGCGTAGGATCCTACGAGCAGTACTTC.

The chain carries TRBV2 and TRBJ2-7; D perhaps matches TRBD2 (6 bases). With 6 bases removed from V and 2 bases from J, the gap between germline ends came to 11 bases. The germline gives CDR1 SNHLY, CDR2 FYNNEI. This CDR3 is built from 13 residues. The CDR3 loop is CASSRLDAYEQYF. The CDR3 bases are TGTGCCAGCAGCCGACTAGATGCCTACGAGCAGTACTTC.

V and J are TRBV2 and TRBJ1-4, with 8 bases lining up with TRBD1. Trimming at V came to 4 bases and at J to 5 bases, leaving 6 bases not matched to a gene. The CDR3 is 15 amino acids. Germline values: CDR1 SNHLY, CDR2 FYNNEI. The CDR3 coding sequence is TGTGCCAGCAGTGCGGCCGGGACAGGCAATGAAAAACTGTTTTTT. As protein: CASSAAGTGNEKLFF.

This chain joins TRBV7-3 and TRBJ2-1, with D tentatively TRBD1 (5 bases). Trimming removed 1 base from V and 8 bases from J, with 6 bases in between. This CDR3 has 12 amino acids. The germline CDR1 and CDR2 sequences are SGHTA and FQGTGA. The chain's CDR3 is CASSLMGHEQFF. Here the CDR3 DNA reads TGTGCCAGCAGCTTAATGGGGCATGAGCAGTTCTTC.

The chain carries TRBV4-1 and TRBJ2-7; perhaps TRBD2 as D (6 bases). CDR3 length: 15 residues. Per the germline V gene, CDR1 is MGHRA and CDR2 is YSYEKL. V gave up 2 bases and J gave up 2 bases, with 13 bases separating them. The chain's CDR3 is CASSQIGRRAYEQYF. CDR3 nucleotides: TGCGCCAGCAGCCAAATAGGGAGGAGAGCCTACGAGCAGTACTTC.

CDR3 sequence (DNA): TGTGCCAGCAGCTTAGGGACAATCCCCTACGAGCAGTACTTC. Translated, it gives CASSLGTIPYEQYF. The rearrangement uses TRBV7-3 and TRBJ2-7, with TRBD1 as a possible D gene (6 bases). The CDR3 runs to 14 residues. Trimming pared 2 bases from V and 2 bases from J, leaving 10 bases between. Germline V lookup: CDR1 SGHTA, CDR2 FQGTGA.

V and J are TRBV5-1 and TRBJ1-2; D gene ambiguous. Germline lookup yields CDR1 SGHRS and CDR2 YFSETQ. The ends were cut back, 4 bases at V and 4 bases at J, with 8 bases in the middle. This CDR3 comprises 12 residues. The CDR3: CASSEPTYGYTF. The CDR3, as DNA: TGCGCCAGCAGCGAACCCACCTATGGCTACACCTTC.

This chain links TRBV5-1 with TRBJ2-1; D is ambiguous. The ends were cut back, 0 bases at V and 10 bases at J, with 8 bases in the middle. The CDR3 is made up of 12 amino acids. In germline, CDR1 is SGHRS, CDR2 YFSETQ. The CDR3 region has the DNA TGCGCCAGCAGCTTGGCGGCGAGCGAGCAGTTCTTC. Its translation: CASSLAASEQFF.

This clone was recorded once. The chain recombines TRBV10-3 with TRBJ2-1; the D is unclear. Trimming removed 0 bases at V and 12 bases at J, with 15 bases between. Germline V gives CDR1 ENHRY, CDR2 SYGVKD. The CDR3 is 14 amino acids. CDR3 in amino acids: CAISESGPGRSQFF. CDR3 sequence (DNA): TGTGCCATCAGTGAGTCCGGCCCAGGCCGCTCGCAGTTCTTC.

The gene calls are TRBV28 and TRBJ2-3, with D perhaps TRBD2 (8 bases). CDR3 length: 15 amino acids. The germline gives CDR1 MDHEN, CDR2 SYDVKM. Trimming removed 5 bases at V and 4 bases at J, with 16 bases between. The CDR3 DNA is TGTGCCAGCAGTCCGACAGGGCGGGGGGCAGATACGCAGTATTTT. Translated: CASSPTGRGADTQYF. Together with reference TRBV28 and TRBJ2-3, the CDR3 gives the full variable domain: DVKVTQSSRYLVKRTGEKVFLECVQDMDHENMFWYRQDPGLGLRLIYFSYDVKMKEKGDIPEGYSVSREKKERFSLILESASTNQTSMYLCASSPTGRGADTQYFGPGTRLTVL.

The count of this clone is one. This sequence joins TRBV9 and TRBJ2-5, with D possibly matching TRBD2 (5 bases). The CDR3 loop spans 16 amino acids. The V and J ends lost 0 bases and 1 base respectively, with 13 bases between them. Per the germline V gene, CDR1 is SGDLS and CDR2 is YYNGEE. The CDR3 reads CASSVGVAGFQETQYF. CDR3 nucleotide sequence: TGTGCCAGCAGCGTAGGAGTCGCGGGTTTCCAAGAGACCCAGTACTTC. Full variable domain (missing parts from reference TRBV9 and TRBJ2-5): DSGVTQTPKHLITATGQRVTLRCSPRSGDLSVYWYQQSLDQGLQFLIQYYNGEERAKGNILERFSAQQFPDLHSELNLSSLELGDSALYFCASSVGVAGFQETQYFGPGTRLLVL.

This sequence joins TRBV28 and TRBJ2-1, with 14 bases that match TRBD2. The length of the CDR3 is 16 residues. The germline CDR1 and CDR2 sequences are MDHEN and SYDVKM. Losses at the gene ends were 0 bases for V and 12 bases for J; bases not matched to a gene: 7. The CDR3 loop reads CASSLWGLAGVVWQFF. In DNA, the CDR3 is TGTGCCAGCAGTTTATGGGGACTAGCGGGAGTCGTTTGGCAGTTCTTC.

This clone was picked up one time. The V gene is TRBV5-1, the J gene TRBJ2-7, with 10 bases that match TRBD1. Germline V gives CDR1 SGHRS, CDR2 YFSETQ. CDR3 size: 14 residues. The junction had 6 bases not matched to a gene; V was cut back by 5 bases and J by 4 bases. CDR3 sequence: CASRRGQGIYEQYF. The CDR3 DNA follows: TGCGCCAGCAGGAGGGGACAGGGGATATACGAGCAGTACTTC.

This clone was seen more than once but under ten times. The CDR3 DNA sequence: TGCGCCAGCAGCCAGGCCAAACAGGGGAACTATGGCTACACCTTC. Translation gives CASSQAKQGNYGYTF. The J gene is TRBJ1-2, the V gene TRBV4-3; 7 nucleotides match TRBD1. Trimming cost V 3 bases and J 2 bases; bases outside gene matches: 6. CDR1 and CDR2 (germline): LGHNA, YSLEER. The CDR3 has 15 residues.

The chain joins TRBV28 to TRBJ1-2; a possible D gene is TRBD1 (5 bases). This CDR3 has 13 residues. Germline CDR1 is MDHEN and CDR2 is SYDVKM. Trimming removed 3 bases at V and 10 bases at J, with 15 bases between. The CDR3 loop is CASSFRKDSAYTF. As DNA, the CDR3 is TGTGCCAGCAGTTTTCGAAAAGACAGTGCCTACACCTTC.

V gene TRBV6-1 combines with J gene TRBJ2-7; TRBD1 might be the D (6 bases). Trimming left V 4 bases short and J 2 bases short, with 18 bases between. The length of the CDR3 is 16 residues. Germline CDR1 is MNHNS and CDR2 is SASEGT. The CDR3 nucleotides read TGTGCCAGCAGTGTAGACAGGACGGATCTCACCTACGAGCAGTACTTC. Translating gives CASSVDRTDLTYEQYF.

V usage is TRBV30 and J usage is TRBJ2-1, with 9 positions matching TRBD2. The ends lost 4 bases at V and 8 bases at J; junction bases unmatched: 6. The V gene's germline CDR1 is GTSNPN and CDR2 SVGIG (reference sequence). The CDR3 contains 13 residues. This CDR3 is CAWTGLARDEQFF. CDR3 DNA sequence: TGTGCCTGGACGGGACTAGCTCGTGATGAGCAGTTCTTC. The variable domain in full, with the rest retrieved from reference TRBV30 and TRBJ2-1, is SQTIHQWPATLVQPVGSPLSLECTVEGTSNPNLYWYRQAAGRGLQLLFYSVGIGQISSEVPQNLSASRPQDRQFILSSKKLLLSDSGFYLCAWTGLARDEQFFGPGTRLTVL.

The chain uses TRBV7-3 and TRBJ2-2, with 7 bases fitting TRBD1. J lost 6 bases, V lost 5 bases, and 6 bases had no gene match. The CDR3 is 14 residues long. Germline V gene sequence: CDR1 SGHTA, CDR2 FQGTGA. The CDR3 sequence is CASSQAGGPGELFF. The DNA for the CDR3 is TGTGCCAGCAGCCAGGCAGGGGGACCCGGGGAGCTGTTTTTT. The full variable domain, with the rest looked up from reference TRBV7-3 and TRBJ2-2, is GAGVSQTPSNKVTEKGKYVELRCDPISGHTALYWYRQSLGQGPEFLIYFQGTGAADDSGLPNDRFFAVRPEGSVSTLKIQRTERGDSAVYLCASSQAGGPGELFFGEGSRLTVL.

The chain uses TRBV11-2 and TRBJ2-7, with D unclear. Germline V CDR1 and CDR2: SGHAT, FQNNGV. Trimming removed 0 bases at V and 3 bases at J, with 9 bases between. The CDR3 is 14 amino acids. The CDR3: CASSLEPYLYEQYF. The CDR3 DNA reads as TGTGCCAGCAGCTTAGAGCCCTACCTCTACGAGCAGTACTTC.

This rearrangement joins TRBV29-1 to TRBJ1-1; perhaps TRBD1 as D (5 bases). CDR3 length: 13 amino acids. Germline lookup yields CDR1 SQVTM and CDR2 ANQGSEA. V lost 5 bases and J lost 0, with 10 bases in between. As DNA, the CDR3 is TGCAGCGTTTTTAGGGGCATGAACACTGAAGCTTTCTTT. This translates into CSVFRGMNTEAFF. Full variable domain (outside the CDR3, taken from reference TRBV29-1 and TRBJ1-1): SAVISQKPSRDICQRGTSLTIQCQVDSQVTMMFWYRQQPGQSLTLIATANQGSEATYESGFVIDKFPISRPNLTFSTLTVSNMSPEDSSIYLCSVFRGMNTEAFFGQGTRLTVV.

The gene calls are TRBV6-6 and TRBJ2-1; 12 bases match TRBD1. From germline, CDR1 is MNHNY and CDR2 SVGAGI (reference sequence). V lost 5 bases to trimming and J lost 15 bases; unmatched junction nucleotides: 11. The CDR3 runs 14 residues. In nucleotides, the CDR3 is TGTGCCAGCAGTCCCGGGACAGGGGGCGACGACTGGTTCTTC. This sequence encodes CASSPGTGGDDWFF.

About this clone itself: One junction end does not reproduce the germline sequence, and a read error may be involved. The genes are TRBV29-1 and TRBJ2-1, with TRBD2 identical over 8 bases. This CDR3 is 14 amino acids long. CDR1 SQVTM and CDR2 ANQGSEA come from the germline V gene. CDR3 sequence (DNA): TGCAGAGTTGGGGGACTAGTGGGCTACAATGAGCAGTTCTTC. Its translation is CRVGGLVGYNEQFF.

The chain recombines TRBV11-3 with TRBJ1-5; D remains ambiguous. From germline, CDR1 is SGHNT and CDR2 YENEEA. Trimming stripped 5 bases from V and 4 bases from J, with 12 bases between. The CDR3 length is 14 residues. For the CDR3, the DNA is TGTGCCAGCAGCCCCGGGAGGATAAATCAGCCCCAGCATTTT. It codes for CASSPGRINQPQHF.

V is TRBV5-6 and J is TRBJ2-3; 9 nucleotides line up with TRBD1. V was clipped by 7 bases and J by 0 bases; unmatched bases: 9. Per the germline V gene, CDR1 is SGHDT and CDR2 is YYEEEE. The CDR3 sequence is 16 residues long. The CDR3 nucleotides are TGTGCCAGCTCCCTACAGGGGGCCTTGAGCACAGATACGCAGTATTTT. Amino acids: CASSLQGALSTDTQYF.

The V call is TRBV4-1, the J call TRBJ2-7; 10 positions match TRBD2. Germline CDR1 reads MGHRA; CDR2 reads YSYEKL. Trimming at V came to 0 bases and at J to 6 bases, leaving 8 bases not matched to a gene. This CDR3 comprises 16 residues. This CDR3 is CASSQDRLAGASEQYF. The CDR3 DNA reads as TGCGCCAGCAGCCAAGATCGGCTAGCGGGAGCTAGCGAGCAGTACTTC.

Only one count was recorded for this clone. The CDR3 spells CASTRQGLAPIEAFF. The CDR3 DNA follows: TGTGCCAGCACTAGACAGGGACTCGCCCCGATCGAAGCTTTCTTT. The chain uses TRBV2 and TRBJ1-1; 7 nucleotides line up with TRBD1. Unmatched junction bases numbered 16, after V lost 7 bases and J lost 8 bases. The V gene's germline CDR1 is SNHLY and CDR2 FYNNEI. The CDR3 loop spans 15 amino acids.